The present T cell receptor beta chain was sequenced within a study of T cell repertoires in cytomegalovirus infection (dated by TCRdb to the late 2010s). Regarding the complete study: Peptide stimulations targeted recently identified HLA-C-restricted CMV epitopes, whose presentation resists viral immunomodulation, together with well-studied HLA-B-restricted epitopes. Donor HLA type was relevant to the analysis, as public TCR beta signatures indicated carriage of CMV infection together with the matching HLA type. General study outcomes and caveats: Cumulative frequency of public TCR beta family members discriminated carriers of CMV infection plus the relevant HLA type in this cohort and an independent approximately 350-donor cohort. In the ex vivo response, HLA-C-restricted CMV-specific TCR beta clonotypes were dominant, and in two of eight donors the single most frequent clonotype came from this HLA-C-restricted group.

Via the germline V gene, CDR1 is SGHTA and CDR2 FQGNSA. From the cysteine through the phenylalanine, the CDR3 covers 13 amino acids. Only the CDR3 part of the read is kept: 39 bases, read in frame from the first base. V is reduced by 7 bases and J by 5 bases, leaving a spacing of 13 bases between them. Instrument used: Illumina HiSeq 1500. The public reads were reprocessed in TCRdb via fastp at Q25 and MiXCR, keeping in-frame beta chains. Rows with one shared CDR3 protein collapse into an entry with the most common genes and DNA. The sample table contains some 320,000 distinct CDR3 sequences; only one count was recorded for 25% to 30% of them. The ten largest clonotypes hold around 20% of the sample. This sample's treatment or condition label indicates: in vitro stimulation with specific CMV peptide epitopes to enrich CMV-specific T cells. This clonotype was found many times. Its antigen specificity is not known. The sample holds no much larger clone one base away, and base qualities are not on file.

The clonotype originates from a human donor in good health (CMV status not recorded). Some clones in this sample may be carry-over from other donors' samples. The sequence joins TRBV7-2 to TRBJ2-3, with the D gene too uncertain to name. The specimen was cultured PBMCs, collected from culture after CMV antigen stimulation. CDR3 protein: CASITYGLDTQYF. The DNA is TGTGCCAGCATTACCTATGGGTTAGATACGCAGTATTTT.